What follows are 19 T cell receptor beta chains derived from one specimen sequenced in a study of shared clonotypes between healthy human individuals. Assay: immunoSEQ multiplex PCR; the TCRdb copy retains only in-frame clones and omits some. The sample shows fewer than 2.5 million clones, approximately 93% of them seen only once. The source material was naive CD4+ T cells from PBMCs. This sample's subset: CD45RA+ positively selected. The receptors were gathered from a man aged 18-30 years in good health. Some clones in this sample may be carry-over from other donors' samples.

V is TRBV27 and J is TRBJ2-1, with 7 bases lining up with TRBD1. The V segment lost 6 bases and the J segment 6 bases; nucleotides outside the gene matches: 8. Germline V CDR1 and CDR2: MNHEY, SMNVEV (reference sequence). CDR3 length: 14 amino acids. CDR3 nucleotide sequence: TGTGCCAGCAGCCTCGACAGGGTAGGCAATGAGCAGTTCTTC. Translated, it gives CASSLDRVGNEQFF.

The gene calls are TRBV7-9 and TRBJ2-1; no clear D gene. The V gene lost 2 bases and the J gene lost 9 bases, with 14 bases spanning the gap. CDR3 length: 14 residues. The germline V gene encodes CDR1 SEHNR and CDR2 FQNEAQ (reference sequence). The CDR3 bases are TGTGCCAGCAGCTTAAGTGGGCTCTTCGGTGAGCAGTTCTTC. Translated, it gives CASSLSGLFGEQFF.

The rearrangement uses TRBV14 and TRBJ1-2; tentative D call: TRBD1 (5 bases). Germline lookup yields CDR1 SGHDN and CDR2 FVKESK. The CDR3 length is 15 residues. V was pared by 4 bases and J by 7 bases, with 19 bases between. CDR3 in amino acids: CASSPQSRGAGGYTF. The CDR3 DNA sequence: TGTGCCAGCAGCCCACAGTCGAGGGGAGCGGGTGGCTACACCTTC.

The CDR3 reads CASSLSDRGPDTQYF. The CDR3 nucleotides are TGTGCCAGCAGCTTGTCGGACAGGGGGCCAGATACGCAGTATTTT. This chain joins TRBV5-6 and TRBJ2-3, with 11 bases fitting TRBD1. CDR1 SGHDT and CDR2 YYEEEE come from the germline V gene. The ends lost 1 base at V and 4 bases at J; junction bases unmatched: 2. The CDR3 consists of 15 residues.

This sequence joins TRBV7-8 and TRBJ2-7; D is perhaps TRBD2 (7 bases). Trimming took off 1 base at V and 2 bases at J, with 15 bases between the two ends. The CDR3 is 16 amino acids. Germline V gene lookup returns CDR1 SGHVS and CDR2 FQNEAQ. The CDR3 coding sequence is TGTGCCAGCAGCTTAGGGGGGGGCCTCCAAGCCTACGAGCAGTACTTC. This translates into CASSLGGGLQAYEQYF.

This sequence joins TRBV29-1 and TRBJ2-1; the match to TRBD2 covers 10 bases. From germline, CDR1 is SQVTM and CDR2 ANQGSEA. The junction had 6 bases not matched to a gene; V was cut back by 3 bases and J by 13 bases. The CDR3 sequence is 12 residues long. The CDR3 is CSVDDSGRTQFF. Written as DNA, the CDR3 is TGCAGCGTTGATGATAGCGGGAGGACCCAGTTCTTC.

V usage is TRBV18 and J usage is TRBJ2-7; D remains ambiguous. Trimming took 3 bases from V and 4 from J, leaving 16 bases between them. The length of the CDR3 is 15 residues. Germline CDR1 is KGHSH and CDR2 is LQKENI. CDR3: CASSPPPGRNYEQYF. For the CDR3, the DNA is TGTGCCAGCTCACCCCCTCCAGGCAGAAATTACGAGCAGTACTTC.

This clone was detected only once. CDR3 in DNA: TGTGCCAGCAGTACCCAAAGCATCTATGGCTACACCTTC. This translates into CASSTQSIYGYTF. The rearrangement uses TRBV2 and TRBJ1-2; D gene unclear. The germline V gene has CDR1 SNHLY and CDR2 FYNNEI. Trimming cost V 5 bases and J 4 bases, with 11 bases left between them. CDR3 length equals 13 residues.

The chain employs TRBV5-4 and TRBJ1-2; TRBD1 matches at 7 bases. The CDR3 spans 16 residues. Germline V gives CDR1 SGHNT, CDR2 YYREEE (reference sequence). V trimming: 4 bases; J trimming: 0 bases; junction bases outside the gene matches: 9. This CDR3 is CASSLRTGLANYGYTF. Written as DNA, the CDR3 is TGTGCCAGCAGCCTCCGGACAGGATTAGCTAACTATGGCTACACCTTC.

This chain connects TRBV5-5 to TRBJ2-2; 8 nucleotides agree with TRBD2. The germline CDR1 and CDR2 sequences are SGHKS and YYEKEE (reference sequence). After removal of 0 bases from V and 6 bases from J, the junction contained 4 bases not matched to a gene. This CDR3 is 15 amino acids long. The CDR3 DNA reads TGTGCCAGCAGCTTGGTGGCGGGAGGCTCCGGGGAGCTGTTTTTT. Translating gives CASSLVAGGSGELFF.

As regards this clone: In the same sample, other DNA sequences code for this CDR3. The V call is TRBV5-1, the J call TRBJ2-1; 11 bases agree with TRBD1. This CDR3 region has 13 residues. V shed 4 bases, J shed 8 bases, and the junction held 2 bases outside the gene matches. CDR1 is SGHRS and CDR2 is YFSETQ in the germline V gene. CDR3 region: CASSPGQGDEQFF. The CDR3 nucleotides read TGCGCCAGCAGCCCGGGACAGGGGGATGAGCAGTTCTTC.

The CDR3 DNA follows: TGTGCCAGCAGTGAGTGGGGGCGGGCCAAAAACATTCAGTACTTC. This sequence encodes CASSEWGRAKNIQYF. The V call is TRBV2, the J call TRBJ2-4; maybe TRBD1 (6 bases). Between the trimmed V and J ends, which lost 3 bases and 1 base, there was a span of 10 bases. CDR1 is SNHLY, CDR2 FYNNEI, per germline. The CDR3 length is 15 residues.

The chain combines TRBV19 with TRBJ2-1, with TRBD2 matching 8 bases. This CDR3 has 12 residues. The germline V gene has CDR1 LNHDA and CDR2 SQIVND (reference sequence). V lost 9 bases, J lost 6 bases, and 4 bases stayed unmatched. The CDR3 loop is CASGRARNEQFF. CDR3 nucleotides: TGTGCCAGCGGGAGGGCTCGCAATGAGCAGTTCTTC.

CDR3 DNA: TGTGCCAGCAGCCGCCCGGACGTAGATGAGCAGTTCTTC. Protein product: CASSRPDVDEQFF. The chain couples TRBV7-9 to TRBJ2-1; no firm D call. From germline, CDR1 is SEHNR and CDR2 FQNEAQ (reference sequence). V was cut by 5 bases and J by 8 bases, with 13 bases left in between. The CDR3 has 13 amino acids.

The chain employs TRBV5-1 and TRBJ2-6; D is perhaps TRBD1 (6 bases). The CDR3 spans 18 residues. V gave up 4 bases and J gave up 0 bases, with 17 bases separating them. CDR1 and CDR2 (germline): SGHRS, YFSETQ. CDR3 DNA: TGCGCCAGCAGCGAAGGCAGGACAGATAGCTCTGGGGCCAACGTCCTGACTTTC. Amino acid sequence: CASSEGRTDSSGANVLTF.

The chain couples TRBV7-2 to TRBJ2-3; 8 bases align to TRBD2. V shed 3 bases and J 0 bases; nucleotides not matched to a gene: 14. There are 19 residues in the CDR3. Germline V lookup: CDR1 SGHTA, CDR2 FQGNSA. The CDR3 sequence is CASSFTGNSGASSTDTQYF. CDR3 DNA sequence: TGTGCCAGCAGCTTCACGGGCAATAGCGGGGCCTCTAGCACAGATACGCAGTATTTT.

The CDR3 loop is CASSSTPAAPLGYTF. The CDR3 DNA sequence: TGTGCCAGCAGCTCTACCCCCGCGGCCCCATTAGGCTACACCTTC. The V call is TRBV6-5, the J call TRBJ1-2; D unclear. The CDR3 totals 15 residues. Trimming stripped 6 bases from V and 8 bases from J, with 22 bases between. Germline V lookup: CDR1 MNHEY, CDR2 SVGAGI.

The sample holds a few counts of this clone. The chain employs TRBV5-1 and TRBJ1-4, with a possible D match to TRBD1 (5 bases). Germline V gene sequence: CDR1 SGHRS, CDR2 YFSETQ. The V gene lost 3 bases and the J gene lost 0 bases, with 18 bases spanning the gap. This CDR3 comprises 18 residues. The CDR3 coding sequence is TGCGCCAGCAGCTGGGGCCAGTCGGGGACTGCAACTAATGAAAAACTGTTTTTT. It is translated as CASSWGQSGTATNEKLFF.

V is TRBV18 and J is TRBJ1-1; D is perhaps TRBD1 (6 bases). Between the trimmed V and J ends, which lost 3 bases and 8 bases, there was a span of 13 bases. The CDR3 runs 13 residues. Germline V CDR1 and CDR2: KGHSH, LQKENI. CDR3 sequence reads: CASSPGRGQEAFF. Here the CDR3 DNA reads TGTGCCAGCTCACCCGGGAGGGGACAAGAAGCTTTCTTT.